These 32 T cell receptor beta chains share one sample of origin, sequenced in a study of CD4 T cells in relation to SARS-CoV-2 and coronaviruses. The unexposed donors gave CD4+ T cells in about 2011-2019, prior to COVID-19. Isolation of CD4+ T cells took place after roughly nine days in culture. TCRdb's table, derived via immunoSEQ multiplex PCR, lists solely in-frame clones and lacks some. Among approximately 25,000 clones listed, around three quarters were seen once. What these receptors recognize is not known. The material sequenced was CD4+ T cells from PBMCs, cultured in vitro. The receptors here all came from a human donor in good health.

V gene TRBV6-5 combines with J gene TRBJ2-1, with a weak D call TRBD1 (7 bases). V lost 11 bases to trimming and J lost 1 base, with 9 bases between them. Germline V gene data show CDR1 as MNHEY and CDR2 as SVGAGI. The CDR3 runs to 12 residues. CDR3 DNA: TGTGCCGCAGGGGGGTCCTACAATGAGCAGTTCTTC. Protein sequence: CAAGGSYNEQFF.

The chain has TRBV4-1 and TRBJ1-3; unclear D gene. The CDR3 consists of 16 residues. CDR1 is MGHRA and CDR2 is YSYEKL in the germline V gene. V shed 2 bases and J shed 4 bases, with 15 bases lying between them. CDR3 in DNA: TGCGCCAGCAGCCAACTCACACTGGAGTGGGGAAACACCATATATTTT. It encodes CASSQLTLEWGNTIYF.

The V call is TRBV10-3, the J call TRBJ2-3; D is ambiguous. Germline V gene sequence: CDR1 ENHRY, CDR2 SYGVKD. Trimming removed 4 bases from V and 2 bases from J, with 13 bases in between. The CDR3 extends over 15 amino acids. For the CDR3, the DNA is TGTGCCATCAGTGTAAGAGACTCTTTCACAGATACGCAGTATTTT. It specifies CAISVRDSFTDTQYF.

The V gene is TRBV6-2 or TRBV6-3, the J gene TRBJ1-2; D uncertain. Trimming removed 2 bases at V and 3 bases at J, with 4 bases between. This CDR3 contains 12 residues. Germline CDR1 MNHEY, CDR2 SVGEGT. The CDR3 nucleotides are TGTGCCAGCAGTTACGGAGACTATGGCTACACCTTC. Translation gives CASSYGDYGYTF.

V and J are TRBV7-9 and TRBJ2-1, with D perhaps matching TRBD2 (6 bases). Between the trimmed V and J ends, which lost 1 base and 7 bases, there was a span of 11 bases. The CDR3 sequence is 14 residues long. Germline CDR1 reads SEHNR; CDR2 reads FQNEAQ (reference sequence). The CDR3 DNA follows: TGTGCCAGCAGCTTAGGGGGCGGGACGAATGAGCAGTTCTTC. Translated, it gives CASSLGGGTNEQFF.

In this sample, this clone turned up a few times. The V and J genes are TRBV6-5 and TRBJ2-3; D may be TRBD1 (5 bases). CDR1 is MNHEY and CDR2 is SVGAGI in the germline V gene. CDR3 length: 14 residues. Between the trimmed V and J ends, which lost 7 bases and 0 bases, there was a span of 11 bases. CDR3 nucleotide sequence: TGTGCCAGCAAATTGACAGAGAGCACAGATACGCAGTATTTT. Its translation is CASKLTESTDTQYF.

J is TRBJ1-1 and V is TRBV3-1 (or the pseudogene TRBV3-2), with D hard to call. Germline assignment: CDR1 LGHDT and CDR2 YNNKEL (reference sequence). This CDR3 region has 16 residues. V was pared by 1 base and J by 1 base, with 13 bases between. Here the CDR3 DNA reads TGTGCCAGCAGCCAAGGGGTTGCGGCCCCGAACACTGAAGCTTTCTTT. Translated, it gives CASSQGVAAPNTEAFF.

This clone was observed a handful of times. J is TRBJ2-1 and V is TRBV19; TRBD2 agrees at 14 bases. The CDR3 consists of 17 residues. The ends lost 0 bases at V and 8 bases at J; junction bases unmatched: 6. Germline CDR1 LNHDA, CDR2 SQIVND (reference sequence). CDR3 amino acids: CASSIDLGTSGSDEQFF. As DNA, the CDR3 is TGTGCCAGTAGTATAGACCTAGGGACTAGCGGGAGCGATGAGCAGTTCTTC.

This chain uses TRBV5-1 with TRBJ1-2; 8 nucleotides match TRBD1. The CDR3 contains 15 residues. CDR1 is SGHRS, CDR2 YFSETQ, per germline. The ends lost 2 bases at V and 0 bases at J; junction bases unmatched: 3. This chain's CDR3 is CASSFGTGANYGYTF. The DNA of the CDR3 is TGCGCCAGCAGCTTCGGGACAGGAGCTAACTATGGCTACACCTTC.

DNA for the CDR3: TGTGCCAGCAGTTTACCCAAGGAGGGTTGGAGGAACATTCAGTACTTC. Protein: CASSLPKEGWRNIQYF. This chain links TRBV28 with TRBJ2-4; D possibly corresponds to TRBD2 (6 bases). Looked up from germline, CDR1 is MDHEN and CDR2 is SYDVKM. This CDR3 has 16 amino acids. Trimming removed 2 bases at V and 7 bases at J, with 18 bases between.

This sequence joins TRBV5-1 and TRBJ2-1; D remains ambiguous. This CDR3 comprises 16 residues. The germline CDR1 and CDR2 sequences are SGHRS and YFSETQ. V gave up 0 bases and J gave up 0 bases, with 10 bases separating them. CDR3 protein: CASSLDGQSSYNEQFF. The CDR3 DNA follows: TGCGCCAGCAGCTTGGACGGTCAGAGCTCCTACAATGAGCAGTTCTTC.

The chain recombines TRBV5-4 with TRBJ2-7; D possibly corresponds to TRBD2 (5 bases). V lost 4 bases to trimming and J lost 3 bases, with 17 bases between them. The CDR3 sequence is 15 residues long. Per germline, CDR1 SGHNT and CDR2 YYREEE (reference sequence). This chain's CDR3 is CASSPPSREGYEQYF. The CDR3 DNA reads TGTGCCAGCAGCCCCCCCTCTCGAGAGGGCTACGAGCAGTACTTC.

The chain couples TRBV29-1 to TRBJ1-2; the D gene is possibly TRBD1 (6 bases). V lost 4 bases and J lost 7, with 16 bases in between. Germline lookup yields CDR1 SQVTM and CDR2 ANQGSEA. The CDR3 loop spans 13 amino acids. The CDR3 nucleotides read TGCAGCGTTGCGGTTGGACAGCTGAGTGGCTACACCTTC. Residues: CSVAVGQLSGYTF. The variable domain in full, with the rest retrieved from reference TRBV29-1 and TRBJ1-2, is SAVISQKPSRDICQRGTSLTIQCQVDSQVTMMFWYRQQPGQSLTLIATANQGSEATYESGFVIDKFPISRPNLTFSTLTVSNMSPEDSSIYLCSVAVGQLSGYTFGSGTRLTVV.

J is TRBJ2-3 and V is TRBV7-2, with 12 bases matching TRBD2. The CDR3 loop spans 17 amino acids. Germline V gene lookup returns CDR1 SGHTA and CDR2 FQGNSA. The J segment lost 1 base and the V segment lost 5 bases, leaving 7 bases of the junction unmatched. Here the CDR3 reads CASSLALAGGGTDTQYF. The CDR3 DNA is TGTGCCAGCAGCCTCGCACTAGCGGGAGGAGGCACAGATACGCAGTATTTT.

The chain links TRBV6-5 to TRBJ1-2; perhaps TRBD1 as D (5 bases). V was trimmed by 2 bases and J by 4 bases, leaving 8 bases between them. The CDR3 sequence is 13 residues long. Germline CDR1 is MNHEY and CDR2 is SVGAGI. This CDR3 reads CASSYPGTYGYTF. The CDR3 DNA sequence: TGTGCCAGCAGTTACCCAGGGACCTATGGCTACACCTTC.

The chain recombines TRBV11-3 with TRBJ2-7; D possibly corresponds to TRBD2 (6 bases). Deletions cut 1 base from V and 3 bases from J, with 7 bases between. There are 13 residues in the CDR3. The V gene's germline CDR1 is SGHNT and CDR2 YENEEA. The CDR3 region is CASSLGDFYEQYF. The CDR3 DNA reads TGTGCCAGCAGCTTAGGGGACTTCTACGAGCAGTACTTC.

The V call is TRBV27, the J call TRBJ2-7, with D possibly TRBD1 on 5 matching bases. Deletions cut 5 bases from V and 0 bases from J, with 11 bases between. The CDR3 consists of 14 residues. Germline loops: CDR1 MNHEY, CDR2 SMNVEV (reference sequence). The CDR3 coding sequence is TGTGCCAGCAGTCAACAAGACAGCTCCTACGAGCAGTACTTC. Translation: CASSQQDSSYEQYF.

The rearrangement links TRBV5-1 to TRBJ2-2; 13 positions agree with TRBD2. The CDR3 loop spans 17 amino acids. Looked up from germline, CDR1 is SGHRS and CDR2 is YFSETQ. J gave up 6 bases and V 0 bases, and 5 bases lay outside the gene matches. The chain's CDR3 is CASSLVLAGGPAGELFF. In DNA, the CDR3 is TGCGCCAGCAGCTTGGTACTAGCGGGGGGGCCCGCCGGGGAGCTGTTTTTT.

Here the CDR3 DNA reads TGTGCCATCAGCCCGACGGTCTCTGGAAACACCATATATTTT. Protein sequence: CAISPTVSGNTIYF. V and J are TRBV10-3 and TRBJ1-3; unclear D gene. The CDR3 runs to 14 residues. The V gene's germline CDR1 is ENHRY and CDR2 SYGVKD. The V end was cut by 6 bases, the J end by 0 bases, with 9 bases between.

Only a few counts were recorded for this clone. This sequence joins TRBV5-1 and TRBJ1-3, with a weak D call TRBD1 (5 bases). V dropped 4 bases and J dropped 0 bases, with 14 bases sitting between them. Germline lookup yields CDR1 SGHRS and CDR2 YFSETQ. This CDR3 comprises 16 residues. This CDR3 is CASSTGDPRSGNTIYF. In DNA, the CDR3 is TGCGCCAGCAGCACGGGGGACCCTCGCTCTGGAAACACCATATATTTT.

The gene calls are TRBV7-9 and TRBJ1-2; D is uncertain. Between the trimmed V and J ends, which lost 0 bases and 1 base, there was a span of 6 bases. The CDR3 totals 14 residues. CDR1 is SEHNR, CDR2 FQNEAQ, per germline (reference sequence). Written as DNA, the CDR3 is TGTGCCAGCAGCTTAGCGGTCAGTAACTATGGCTACACCTTC. It translates to CASSLAVSNYGYTF. The whole variable domain, filled in from reference TRBV7-9 and TRBJ1-2, reads DTGVSQNPRHKITKRGQNVTFRCDPISEHNRLYWYRQTLGQGPEFLTYFQNEAQLEKSRLLSDRFSAERPKGSFSTLEIQRTEQGDSAMYLCASSLAVSNYGYTFGSGTRLTVV.

The rearrangement uses TRBV7-2 and TRBJ1-2; 12 nucleotides align to TRBD1. The CDR3 runs 15 residues. The J segment lost 4 bases and the V segment lost 5 bases, leaving 5 bases of the junction unmatched. The germline V gene has CDR1 SGHTA and CDR2 FQGNSA. CDR3 DNA sequence: TGTGCCAGCAGCCCGGGACAGGGGGCTGGCTATGGCTACACCTTC. Protein sequence: CASSPGQGAGYGYTF. Using reference TRBV7-2 and TRBJ1-2 for the parts outside the CDR3, the full variable domain is GAGVSQSPSNKVTEKGKDVELRCDPISGHTALYWYRQSLGQGLEFLIYFQGNSAPDKSGLPSDRFSAERTGGSVSTLTIQRTQQEDSAVYLCASSPGQGAGYGYTFGSGTRLTVV.

The chain employs TRBV5-1 and TRBJ2-5; D is unresolved. V gave up 4 bases and J gave up 1 base, with 5 bases separating them. The CDR3 runs to 12 residues. From germline, CDR1 is SGHRS and CDR2 YFSETQ. The CDR3 nucleotides read TGCGCCAGCAGCGAGACCCAAGAGACCCAGTACTTC. It translates to CASSETQETQYF.

The rearrangement links TRBV21-1 to TRBJ2-3; TRBD1 is the table's D call, not checked against the DNA. TRBV21-1 has pseudogene status. CDR3 length: 16 amino acids. The CDR3 DNA follows: TGTGCCAGCAGCAAACAAGACCAGGGAACCACAGATACGCAGTATTTT. It is translated as CASSKQDQGTTDTQYF.

V and J are TRBV30 and TRBJ1-2; perhaps TRBD1 as D (6 bases). Per germline, CDR1 GTSNPN and CDR2 SVGIG (reference sequence). V was shortened by 5 bases and J by 0 bases, with 10 bases between the two germline ends. CDR3 size: 13 residues. CDR3: CAWGNRANYGYTF. CDR3 DNA: TGTGCCTGGGGTAACAGGGCTAACTATGGCTACACCTTC.

The chain carries TRBV9 and TRBJ2-1; TRBD2 is a possible D gene (5 bases). V shed 4 bases and J shed 0 bases, with 14 bases lying between them. The CDR3 length is 16 residues. Germline V gene lookup returns CDR1 SGDLS and CDR2 YYNGEE. The DNA for the CDR3 is TGTGCCAGCAGCTCACTGACCACTAGCTCCTACAATGAGCAGTTCTTC. Its protein product is CASSSLTTSSYNEQFF.

This chain links TRBV9 with TRBJ2-2; the D is unclear. Trimming shortened V by 3 bases and J by 0 bases, and 9 bases separated the two germline ends. The CDR3 runs to 15 residues. Germline CDR1 SGDLS, CDR2 YYNGEE. The CDR3 DNA sequence: TGTGCCAGCAGCGCGTCCCTCGCGAACACCGGGGAGCTGTTTTTT. It yields the protein CASSASLANTGELFF. Looking up the rest from reference TRBV9 and TRBJ2-2 gives the full variable domain: DSGVTQTPKHLITATGQRVTLRCSPRSGDLSVYWYQQSLDQGLQFLIQYYNGEERAKGNILERFSAQQFPDLHSELNLSSLELGDSALYFCASSASLANTGELFFGEGSRLTVL.

This chain connects TRBV4-1 to TRBJ1-4; D unclear. The CDR3 sequence is 13 residues long. V was pared by 2 bases and J by 8 bases, with 9 bases between. The germline CDR1 and CDR2 sequences are MGHRA and YSYEKL. The CDR3 bases are TGCGCCAGCAGCCAACCTAATAGGGAAAAACTGTTTTTT. The encoded protein is CASSQPNREKLFF.

By frequency in the sample, this clone is medium-sized. The V and J genes are TRBV19 and TRBJ2-2; 10 bases are a match to TRBD1. The CDR3 is made up of 15 amino acids. V shed 4 bases and J 6 bases; nucleotides not matched to a gene: 5. Germline values: CDR1 LNHDA, CDR2 SQIVND (reference sequence). CDR3 sequence (DNA): TGTGCCAGTAGTAAGGGGACAGGGGAGTCCGGGGAGCTGTTTTTT. It is translated as CASSKGTGESGELFF.

This clone showed up just a few times. The V gene is TRBV4-1, the J gene TRBJ1-2; the D gene is possibly TRBD1 (6 bases). Trimming stripped 3 bases from V and 3 bases from J, with 11 bases between. This CDR3 is built from 14 residues. The V gene's germline CDR1 is MGHRA and CDR2 YSYEKL. The CDR3 DNA reads TGCGCCAGCAGCCATGGGGGGCAGGACTATGGCTACACCTTC. It specifies CASSHGGQDYGYTF.

This chain links TRBV5-1 with TRBJ2-7, with 9 nucleotides matching TRBD1. CDR3 length equals 15 residues. Germline V gives CDR1 SGHRS, CDR2 YFSETQ. Trimming at V came to 4 bases and at J to 3 bases, leaving 8 bases not matched to a gene. CDR3: CASSRTPDRGYEQYF. For the CDR3, the DNA is TGCGCCAGCAGCCGGACCCCGGACAGGGGCTACGAGCAGTACTTC. Combining the CDR3 with reference TRBV5-1 and TRBJ2-7 gives the whole variable domain KAGVTQTPRYLIKTRGQQVTLSCSPISGHRSVSWYQQTPGQGLQFLFEYFSETQRNKGNFPGRFSGRQFSNSRSEMNVSTLELGDSALYLCASSRTPDRGYEQYFGPGTRLTVT.

The chain joins TRBV7-9 to TRBJ2-1, with a tentative D call TRBD2 (5 bases). The V gene lost 4 bases and the J gene lost 4 bases, with 17 bases spanning the gap. The CDR3 runs to 16 residues. Germline assignment: CDR1 SEHNR and CDR2 FQNEAQ (reference sequence). CDR3 in amino acids: CASSWPSRQAYNEQFF. In DNA, the CDR3 is TGTGCCAGCAGCTGGCCTAGCAGACAAGCTTACAATGAGCAGTTCTTC.